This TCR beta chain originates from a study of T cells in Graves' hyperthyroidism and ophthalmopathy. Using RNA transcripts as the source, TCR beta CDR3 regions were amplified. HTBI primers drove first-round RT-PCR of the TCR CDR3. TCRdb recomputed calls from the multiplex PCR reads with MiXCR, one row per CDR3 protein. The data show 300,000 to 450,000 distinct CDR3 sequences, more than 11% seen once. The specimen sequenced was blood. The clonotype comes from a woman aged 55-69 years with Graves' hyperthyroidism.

DNA for the CDR3: TGTGCCAGCAGCTCTCACATGGATGAAGCTTTCTTT. This gives the protein CASSSHMDEAFF. This rearrangement joins TRBV7-3 to TRBJ1-1, with D unresolved. This CDR3 region has 12 residues. Germline CDR1 and CDR2: SGHTA and FQGTGA. V was cut by 4 bases and J by 7 bases, with 10 bases left in between.